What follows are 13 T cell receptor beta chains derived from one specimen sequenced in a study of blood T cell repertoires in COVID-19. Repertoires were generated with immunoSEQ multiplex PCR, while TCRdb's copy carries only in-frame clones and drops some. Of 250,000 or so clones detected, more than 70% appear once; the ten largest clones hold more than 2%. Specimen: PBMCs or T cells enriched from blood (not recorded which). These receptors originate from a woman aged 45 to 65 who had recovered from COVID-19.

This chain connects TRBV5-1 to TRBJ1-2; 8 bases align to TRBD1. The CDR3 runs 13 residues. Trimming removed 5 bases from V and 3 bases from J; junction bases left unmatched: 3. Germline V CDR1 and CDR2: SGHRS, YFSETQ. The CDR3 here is CASSPTGDYGYTF. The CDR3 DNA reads TGCGCCAGCAGTCCGACAGGGGACTATGGCTACACCTTC.

The CDR3 bases are TGTGCCAGCAATCCGGGGTACACTGAAGCTTTCTTT. Its protein product is CASNPGYTEAFF. The chain links TRBV6-5 to TRBJ1-1; no clear D gene. The CDR3 loop spans 12 amino acids. Looked up from germline, CDR1 is MNHEY and CDR2 is SVGAGI. V shed 7 bases and J shed 3 bases, with 9 bases lying between them.

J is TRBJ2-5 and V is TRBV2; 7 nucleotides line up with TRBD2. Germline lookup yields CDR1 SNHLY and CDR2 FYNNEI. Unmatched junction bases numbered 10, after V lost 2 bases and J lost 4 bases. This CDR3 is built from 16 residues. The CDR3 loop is CASSEFGYWGGETQYF. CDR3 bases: TGTGCCAGCAGTGAATTCGGGTATTGGGGGGGAGAGACCCAGTACTTC.

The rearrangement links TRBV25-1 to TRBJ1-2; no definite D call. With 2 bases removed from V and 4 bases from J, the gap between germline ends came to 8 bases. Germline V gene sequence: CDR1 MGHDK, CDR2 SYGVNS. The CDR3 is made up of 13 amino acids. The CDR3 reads CASSENIFYGYTF. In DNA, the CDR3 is TGTGCCAGCAGTGAAAACATTTTCTATGGCTACACCTTC.

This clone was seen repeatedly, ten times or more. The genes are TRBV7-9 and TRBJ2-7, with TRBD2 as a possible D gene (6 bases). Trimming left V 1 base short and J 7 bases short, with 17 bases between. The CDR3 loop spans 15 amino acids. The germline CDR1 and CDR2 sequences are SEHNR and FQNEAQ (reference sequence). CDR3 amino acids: CASSLVAAGAGEQYF. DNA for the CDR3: TGTGCCAGCAGCTTAGTAGCGGCCGGAGCTGGGGAGCAGTACTTC.

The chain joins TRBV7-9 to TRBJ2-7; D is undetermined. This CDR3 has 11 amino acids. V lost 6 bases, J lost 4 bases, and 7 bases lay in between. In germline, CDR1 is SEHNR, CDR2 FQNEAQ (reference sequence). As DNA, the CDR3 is TGTGCCAGCAGTCTCGTATACGAGCAGTACTTC. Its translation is CASSLVYEQYF.

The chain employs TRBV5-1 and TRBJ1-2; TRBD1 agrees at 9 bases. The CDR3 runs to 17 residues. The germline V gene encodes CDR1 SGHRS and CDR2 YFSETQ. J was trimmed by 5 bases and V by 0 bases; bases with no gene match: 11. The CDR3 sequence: CASSLGTGAAYKYGYTF. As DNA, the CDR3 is TGCGCCAGCAGCTTGGGGACAGGGGCCGCCTATAAATATGGCTACACCTTC.

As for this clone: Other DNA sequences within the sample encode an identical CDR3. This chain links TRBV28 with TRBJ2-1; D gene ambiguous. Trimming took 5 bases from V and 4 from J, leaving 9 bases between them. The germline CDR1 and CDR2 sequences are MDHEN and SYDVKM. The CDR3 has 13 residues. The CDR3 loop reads CASSPYGYNEQFF. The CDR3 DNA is TGTGCCAGCAGTCCCTACGGTTACAATGAGCAGTTCTTC.

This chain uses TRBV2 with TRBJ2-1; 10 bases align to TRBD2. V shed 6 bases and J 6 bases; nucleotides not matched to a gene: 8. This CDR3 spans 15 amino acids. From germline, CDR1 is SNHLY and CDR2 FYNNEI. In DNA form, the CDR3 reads TGTGCCAGCAGCGCTAGCGGGAGCCGCCTCAATGAGCAGTTCTTC. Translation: CASSASGSRLNEQFF.

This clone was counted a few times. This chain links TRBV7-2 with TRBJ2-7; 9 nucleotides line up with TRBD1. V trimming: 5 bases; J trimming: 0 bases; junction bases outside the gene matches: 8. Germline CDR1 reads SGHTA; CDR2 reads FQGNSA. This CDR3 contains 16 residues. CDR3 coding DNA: TGTGCCAGCAGCGATTGGGACAGGGAGCCCTCCTACGAGCAGTACTTC. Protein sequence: CASSDWDREPSYEQYF.

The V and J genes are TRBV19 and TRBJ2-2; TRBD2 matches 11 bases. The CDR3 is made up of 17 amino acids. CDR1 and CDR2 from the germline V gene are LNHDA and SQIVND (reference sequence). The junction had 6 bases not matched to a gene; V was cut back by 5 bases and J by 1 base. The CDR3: CASSARLAGLNTGELFF. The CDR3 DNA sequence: TGTGCCAGTAGTGCCCGACTAGCGGGACTGAACACCGGGGAGCTGTTTTTT.

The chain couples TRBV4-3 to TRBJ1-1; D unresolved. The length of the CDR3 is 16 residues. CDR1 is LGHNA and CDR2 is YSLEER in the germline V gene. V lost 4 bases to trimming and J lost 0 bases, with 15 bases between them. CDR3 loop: CASSRYGENMNTEAFF. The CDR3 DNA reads TGCGCCAGCAGCCGTTACGGAGAGAACATGAACACTGAAGCTTTCTTT.

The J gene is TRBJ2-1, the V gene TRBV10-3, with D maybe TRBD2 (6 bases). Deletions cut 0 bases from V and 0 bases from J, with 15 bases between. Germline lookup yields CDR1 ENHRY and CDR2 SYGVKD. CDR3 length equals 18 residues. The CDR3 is CAISESGGGSSSYNEQFF. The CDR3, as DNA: TGTGCCATCAGTGAGTCGGGAGGCGGGTCGAGCTCCTACAATGAGCAGTTCTTC.